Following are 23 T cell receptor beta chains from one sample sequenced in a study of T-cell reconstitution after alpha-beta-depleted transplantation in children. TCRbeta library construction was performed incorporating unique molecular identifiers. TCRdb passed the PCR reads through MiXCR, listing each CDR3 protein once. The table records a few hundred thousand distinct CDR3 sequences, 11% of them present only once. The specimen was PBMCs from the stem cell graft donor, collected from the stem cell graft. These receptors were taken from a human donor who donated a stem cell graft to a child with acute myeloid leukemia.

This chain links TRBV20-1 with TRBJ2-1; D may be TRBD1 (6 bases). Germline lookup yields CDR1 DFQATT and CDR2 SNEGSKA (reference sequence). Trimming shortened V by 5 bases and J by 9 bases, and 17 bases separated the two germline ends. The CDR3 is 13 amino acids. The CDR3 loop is CSAARTGSVEQFF. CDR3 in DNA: TGCAGTGCTGCCCGTACAGGGAGCGTTGAGCAGTTCTTC.

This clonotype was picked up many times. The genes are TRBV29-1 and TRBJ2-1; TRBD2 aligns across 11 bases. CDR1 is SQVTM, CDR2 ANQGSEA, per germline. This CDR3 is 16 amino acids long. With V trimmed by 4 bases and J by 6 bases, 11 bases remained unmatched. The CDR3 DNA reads TGCAGCGTTGGAAGGTTGGCTAGCGGGGGGTTCAATGAGCAGTTCTTC. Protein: CSVGRLASGGFNEQFF.

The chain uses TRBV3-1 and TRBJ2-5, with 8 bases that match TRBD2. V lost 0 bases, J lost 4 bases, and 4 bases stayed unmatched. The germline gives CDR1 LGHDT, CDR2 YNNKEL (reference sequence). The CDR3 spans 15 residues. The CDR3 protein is CASSQDRTSGETQYF. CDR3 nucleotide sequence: TGTGCCAGCAGCCAAGATAGAACTAGCGGAGAGACCCAGTACTTC.

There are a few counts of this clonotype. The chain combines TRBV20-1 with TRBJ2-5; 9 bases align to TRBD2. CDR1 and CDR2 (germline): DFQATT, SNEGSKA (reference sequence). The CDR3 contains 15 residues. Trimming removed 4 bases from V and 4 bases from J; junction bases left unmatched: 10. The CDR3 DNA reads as TGCAGTGCTACAACAGGCCTAGCGGGGTTAGAGACCCAGTACTTC. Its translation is CSATTGLAGLETQYF.

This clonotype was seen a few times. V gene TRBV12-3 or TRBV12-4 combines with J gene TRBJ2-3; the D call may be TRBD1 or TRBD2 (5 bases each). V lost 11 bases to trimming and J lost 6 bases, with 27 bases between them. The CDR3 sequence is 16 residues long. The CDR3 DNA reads TGTGCCCGTTCTGCCTGGCACCGCAAAGGGGAGGATACGCAGTATTTT. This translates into CARSAWHRKGEDTQYF.

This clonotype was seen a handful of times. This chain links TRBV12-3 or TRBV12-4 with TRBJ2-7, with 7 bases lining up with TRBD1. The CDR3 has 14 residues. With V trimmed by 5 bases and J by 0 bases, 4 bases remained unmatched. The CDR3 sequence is CASSLQGFSYEQYF. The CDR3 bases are TGTGCCAGCAGTCTACAGGGGTTCTCCTACGAGCAGTACTTC.

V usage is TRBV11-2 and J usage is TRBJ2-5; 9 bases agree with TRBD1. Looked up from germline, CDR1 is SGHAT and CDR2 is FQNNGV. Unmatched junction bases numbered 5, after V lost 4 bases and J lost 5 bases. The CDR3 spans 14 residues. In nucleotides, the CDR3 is TGTGCCAGCAGCTACACAGGGGGCGTGGAGACCCAGTACTTC. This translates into CASSYTGGVETQYF.

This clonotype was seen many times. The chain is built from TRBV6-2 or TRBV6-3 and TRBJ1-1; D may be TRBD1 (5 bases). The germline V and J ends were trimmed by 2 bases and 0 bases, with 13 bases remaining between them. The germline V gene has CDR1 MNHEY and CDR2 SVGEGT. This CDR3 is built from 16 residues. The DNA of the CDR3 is TGTGCCAGCAGTTACCCCCCGACAGTAATGAACACTGAAGCTTTCTTT. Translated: CASSYPPTVMNTEAFF.

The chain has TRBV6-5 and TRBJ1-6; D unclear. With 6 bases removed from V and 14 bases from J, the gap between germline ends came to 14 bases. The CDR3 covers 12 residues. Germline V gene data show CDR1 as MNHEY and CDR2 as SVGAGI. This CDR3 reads CASSRPEGTLHF. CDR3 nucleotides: TGTGCCAGCAGCCGCCCGGAAGGGACCCTCCACTTT.

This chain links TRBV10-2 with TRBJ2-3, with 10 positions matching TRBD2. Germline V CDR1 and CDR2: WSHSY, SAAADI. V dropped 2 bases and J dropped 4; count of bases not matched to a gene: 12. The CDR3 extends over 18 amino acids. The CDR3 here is CASSEVGLAGVKADTQYF. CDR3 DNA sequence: TGCGCCAGCAGTGAGGTGGGGCTAGCGGGAGTCAAGGCAGATACGCAGTATTTT.

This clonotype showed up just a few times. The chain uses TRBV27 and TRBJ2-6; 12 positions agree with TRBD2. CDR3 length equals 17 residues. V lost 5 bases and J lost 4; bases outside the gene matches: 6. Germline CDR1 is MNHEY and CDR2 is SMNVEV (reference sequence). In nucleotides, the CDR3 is TGTGCCAGCAGTACCAGACTAGCGGGAGACGGGGCCAACGTCCTGACTTTC. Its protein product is CASSTRLAGDGANVLTF.

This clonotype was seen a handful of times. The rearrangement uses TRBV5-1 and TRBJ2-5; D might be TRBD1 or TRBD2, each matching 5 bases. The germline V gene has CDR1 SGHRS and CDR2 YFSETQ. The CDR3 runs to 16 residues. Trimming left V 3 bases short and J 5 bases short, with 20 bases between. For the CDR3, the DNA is TGCGCCAGCAGCTCAGCCGCCGGGACCATAAGGGAGACCCAGTACTTC. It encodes CASSSAAGTIRETQYF.

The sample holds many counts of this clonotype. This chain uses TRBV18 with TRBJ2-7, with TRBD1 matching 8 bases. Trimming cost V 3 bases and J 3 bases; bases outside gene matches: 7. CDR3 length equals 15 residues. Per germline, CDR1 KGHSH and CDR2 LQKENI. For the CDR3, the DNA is TGTGCCAGCTCACCCCGCGGACAGGGACGCTACGAGCAGTACTTC. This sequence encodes CASSPRGQGRYEQYF.

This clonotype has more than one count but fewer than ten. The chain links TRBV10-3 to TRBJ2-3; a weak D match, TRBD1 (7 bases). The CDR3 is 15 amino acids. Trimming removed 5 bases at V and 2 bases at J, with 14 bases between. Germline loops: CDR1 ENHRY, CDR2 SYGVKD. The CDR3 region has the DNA TGTGCCATCAGTCGCGGGACAGCTAACACAGATACGCAGTATTTT. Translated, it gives CAISRGTANTDTQYF.

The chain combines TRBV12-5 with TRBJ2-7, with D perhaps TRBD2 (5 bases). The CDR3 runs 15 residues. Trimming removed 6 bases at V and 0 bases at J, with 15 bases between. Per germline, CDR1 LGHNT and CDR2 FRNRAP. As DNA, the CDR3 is TGTGCTAGTGGCCTCGCGGAGCGGAGCTCCTACGAGCAGTACTTC. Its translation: CASGLAERSSYEQYF.

CDR3 DNA sequence: TGCAGCGTTGAACTAGCGGGATTGGCAGATACGCAGTATTTT. Residues: CSVELAGLADTQYF. The V call is TRBV29-1, the J call TRBJ2-3; TRBD2 aligns across 9 bases. V shed 2 bases and J 4 bases; nucleotides not matched to a gene: 4. Germline V lookup: CDR1 SQVTM, CDR2 ANQGSEA. This CDR3 region has 14 residues.

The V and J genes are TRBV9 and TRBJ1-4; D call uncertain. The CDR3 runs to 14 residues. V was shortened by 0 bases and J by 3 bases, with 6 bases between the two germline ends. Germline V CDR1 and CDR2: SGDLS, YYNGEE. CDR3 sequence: CASSVGYPNEKLFF. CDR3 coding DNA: TGTGCCAGCAGCGTAGGGTATCCTAATGAAAAACTGTTTTTT. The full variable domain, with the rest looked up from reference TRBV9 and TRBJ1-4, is DSGVTQTPKHLITATGQRVTLRCSPRSGDLSVYWYQQSLDQGLQFLIQYYNGEERAKGNILERFSAQQFPDLHSELNLSSLELGDSALYFCASSVGYPNEKLFFGSGTQLSVL.

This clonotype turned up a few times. The CDR3 here is CAISAPTGTEAFF. In DNA form, the CDR3 reads TGTGCCATCAGTGCTCCGACAGGGACTGAAGCTTTCTTT. The rearrangement links TRBV10-3 to TRBJ1-1, with 7 bases that match TRBD1. V lost 4 bases to trimming and J lost 5 bases; unmatched junction nucleotides: 4. This CDR3 is built from 13 residues. Germline V lookup: CDR1 ENHRY, CDR2 SYGVKD.

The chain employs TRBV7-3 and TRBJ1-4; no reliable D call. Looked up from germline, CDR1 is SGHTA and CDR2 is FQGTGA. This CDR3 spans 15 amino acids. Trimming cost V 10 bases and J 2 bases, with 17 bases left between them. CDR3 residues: CATPGSPGTNEKLFF. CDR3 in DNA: TGTGCCACCCCGGGTTCCCCTGGGACTAATGAAAAACTGTTTTTT.

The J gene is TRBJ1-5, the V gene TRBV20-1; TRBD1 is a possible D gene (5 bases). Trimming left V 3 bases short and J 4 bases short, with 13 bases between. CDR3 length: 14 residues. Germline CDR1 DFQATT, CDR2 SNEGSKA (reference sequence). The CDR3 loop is CSARGTAANQPQHF. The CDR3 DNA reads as TGCAGTGCTAGGGGGACCGCCGCTAATCAGCCCCAGCATTTT.

In DNA form, the CDR3 reads TGTGCCAGCAGCTCCACCTACGTGACTAGCGGGATGCCCCTCTACGAGCAGTACTTC. It encodes CASSSTYVTSGMPLYEQYF. The V gene is TRBV5-6, the J gene TRBJ2-7, with 11 bases fitting TRBD2. Germline V gives CDR1 SGHDT, CDR2 YYEEEE. The V and J ends lost 3 bases and 3 bases, in that order; junction bases with no gene match: 17. The CDR3 loop spans 19 amino acids. Combining the CDR3 with reference TRBV5-6 and TRBJ2-7 gives the whole variable domain DAGVTQSPTHLIKTRGQQVTLRCSPKSGHDTVSWYQQALGQGPQFIFQYYEEEERQRGNFPDRFSGHQFPNYSSELNVNALLLGDSALYLCASSSTYVTSGMPLYEQYFGPGTRLTVT.

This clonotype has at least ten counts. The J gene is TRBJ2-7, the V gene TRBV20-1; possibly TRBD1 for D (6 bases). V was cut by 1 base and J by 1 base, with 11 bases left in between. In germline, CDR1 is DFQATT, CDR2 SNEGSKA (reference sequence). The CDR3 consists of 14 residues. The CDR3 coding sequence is TGCAGTGCTAGAGTTCGGACAGATTCCTACGAGCAGTACTTC. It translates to CSARVRTDSYEQYF.

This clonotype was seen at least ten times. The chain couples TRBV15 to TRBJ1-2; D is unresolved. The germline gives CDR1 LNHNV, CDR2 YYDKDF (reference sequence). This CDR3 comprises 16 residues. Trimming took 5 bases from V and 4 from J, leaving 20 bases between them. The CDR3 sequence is CATSEKSADGGYGYTF. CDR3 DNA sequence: TGTGCCACCAGCGAAAAGAGCGCGGACGGAGGCTATGGCTACACCTTC. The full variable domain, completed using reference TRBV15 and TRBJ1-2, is DAMVIQNPRYQVTQFGKPVTLSCSQTLNHNVMYWYQQKSSQAPKLLFHYYDKDFNNEADTPDNFQSRRPNTSFCFLDIRSPGLGDTAMYLCATSEKSADGGYGYTFGSGTRLTVV.